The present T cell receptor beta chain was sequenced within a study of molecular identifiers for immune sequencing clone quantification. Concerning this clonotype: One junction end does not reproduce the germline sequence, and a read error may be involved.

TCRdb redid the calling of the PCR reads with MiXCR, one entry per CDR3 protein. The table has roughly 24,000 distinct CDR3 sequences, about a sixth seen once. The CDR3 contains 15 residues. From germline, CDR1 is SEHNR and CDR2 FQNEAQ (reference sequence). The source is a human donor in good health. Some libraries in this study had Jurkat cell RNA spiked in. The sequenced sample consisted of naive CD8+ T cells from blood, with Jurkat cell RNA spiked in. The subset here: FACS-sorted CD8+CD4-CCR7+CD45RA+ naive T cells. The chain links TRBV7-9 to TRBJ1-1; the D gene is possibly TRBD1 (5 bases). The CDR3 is CAISLTGVTITEAFF. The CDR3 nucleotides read TGTGCCATCAGCTTAACAGGTGTGACCATCACTGAAGCTTTCTTT.